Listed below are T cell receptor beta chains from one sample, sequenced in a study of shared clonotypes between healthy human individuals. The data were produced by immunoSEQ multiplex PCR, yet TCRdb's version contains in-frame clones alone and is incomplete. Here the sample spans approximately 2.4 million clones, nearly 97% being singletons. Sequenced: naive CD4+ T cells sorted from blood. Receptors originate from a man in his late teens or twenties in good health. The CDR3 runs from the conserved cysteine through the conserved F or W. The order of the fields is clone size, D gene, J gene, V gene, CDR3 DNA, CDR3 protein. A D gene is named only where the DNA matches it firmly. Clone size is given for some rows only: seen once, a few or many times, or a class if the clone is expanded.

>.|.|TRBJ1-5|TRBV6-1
TGTGCCAGCAGGGAGAGACTTGAGGGTCAGCCCCAGCATTTT
CASRERLEGQPQHF
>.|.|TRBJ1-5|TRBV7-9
TGTGCCAGCAGCTTAAGTTCGGTGGGGCCCCAGCATTTT
CASSLSSVGPQHF
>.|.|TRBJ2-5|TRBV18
TGTGCCAGCTCCCCGGACCGACAAGAGACCCAGTACTTC
CASSPDRQETQYF
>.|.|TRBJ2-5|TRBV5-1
TGCGCCAGCAGCTTGGGACGGCGGGAAGGAGAGACCCAGTACTTC
CASSLGRREGETQYF
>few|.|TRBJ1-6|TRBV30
TGTGCCTGGAGTGACAGCTCCTATAATTCACCCCTCCACTTT
CAWSDSSYNSPLHF
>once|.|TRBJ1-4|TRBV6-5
TGTGCCAGCAGTTACCTGACGGGTTCGGATGAAAAACTGTTTTTT
CASSYLTGSDEKLFF
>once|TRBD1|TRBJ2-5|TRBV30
TGTGCCTGGAGTGGCCGGGACAGGGGGCTTGGGGAGACCCAGTACTTC
CAWSGRDRGLGETQYF
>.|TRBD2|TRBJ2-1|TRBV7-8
TGTGCCAGCAGCGGGCCAGGCGGGGGCTACAATGAGCAGTTCTTC
CASSGPGGGYNEQFF
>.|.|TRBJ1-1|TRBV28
TGTGCCAGCAACCTTAACACTGAAGCTTTCTTT
CASNLNTEAFF
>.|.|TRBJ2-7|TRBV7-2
TGTGCCAGCAGCAGGTCCGGGACTGGGAACTCCTACGAGCAGTACTTC
CASSRSGTGNSYEQYF
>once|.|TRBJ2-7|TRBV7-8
TGTGCCAGCAGTAAGGGGGCCTACGAGCAGTACTTC
CASSKGAYEQYF
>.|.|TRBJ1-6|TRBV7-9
TGTGCCAGCAGCTTAGAGTATAATTCACCCCTCCACTTT
CASSLEYNSPLHF